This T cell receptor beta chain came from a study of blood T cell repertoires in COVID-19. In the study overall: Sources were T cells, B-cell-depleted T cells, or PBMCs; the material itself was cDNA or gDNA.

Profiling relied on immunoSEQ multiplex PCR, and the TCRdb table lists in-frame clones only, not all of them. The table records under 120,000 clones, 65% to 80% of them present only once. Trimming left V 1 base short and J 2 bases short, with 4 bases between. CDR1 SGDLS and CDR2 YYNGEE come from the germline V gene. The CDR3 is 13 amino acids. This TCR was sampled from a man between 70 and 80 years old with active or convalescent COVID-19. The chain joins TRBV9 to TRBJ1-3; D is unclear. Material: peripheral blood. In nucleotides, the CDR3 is TGTGCCAGCAGCGTAATAACTGGAAACACCATATATTTT. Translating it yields CASSVITGNTIYF. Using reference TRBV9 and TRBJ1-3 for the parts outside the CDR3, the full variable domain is DSGVTQTPKHLITATGQRVTLRCSPRSGDLSVYWYQQSLDQGLQFLIQYYNGEERAKGNILERFSAQQFPDLHSELNLSSLELGDSALYFCASSVITGNTIYFGEGSWLTVV.